These 18 T cell receptor beta chains were sequenced from one sample in a study of radiation and T cells in renal cell carcinoma. This sample's time point: blood 2 weeks post-SBRT. Documented treatment: 15 Gy SBRT to primary tumor, nephrectomy 4 weeks later. The method was immunoSEQ multiplex PCR; TCRdb's version includes in-frame clones alone and lacks a portion of them. Of some 75,000 clones listed, roughly 82% are singletons. Sequencing was performed on blood, taken from a patient whose treatment included radiotherapy and nephrectomy. The receptor source for this set is a man aged 55 to 70 with renal cell carcinoma.

This sequence joins TRBV15 and TRBJ2-1, with D hard to call. Germline V gives CDR1 LNHNV, CDR2 YYDKDF (reference sequence). The CDR3 has 15 amino acids. Trimming took 0 bases from V and 9 from J, leaving 15 bases between them. DNA of the CDR3: TGTGCCACCAGCAGAGATCCCTACTATGACGGTGAGCAGTTCTTC. This encodes CATSRDPYYDGEQFF.

The chain combines TRBV27 with TRBJ2-6; D not resolved. Between the trimmed V and J ends, which lost 7 bases and 1 base, there was a span of 17 bases. Per germline, CDR1 MNHEY and CDR2 SMNVEV (reference sequence). The CDR3 is made up of 17 amino acids. This CDR3 is CASTSSLVRSGANVLTF. Here the CDR3 DNA reads TGTGCCAGCACCTCCTCTCTTGTGAGGTCTGGGGCCAACGTCCTGACTTTC.

V usage is TRBV6-5 and J usage is TRBJ1-3; a weak D match, TRBD1 (5 bases). V dropped 2 bases and J dropped 3 bases, with 8 bases sitting between them. CDR1 is MNHEY, CDR2 SVGAGI, per germline. The CDR3 loop spans 14 amino acids. The CDR3 sequence is CASSYLGRGNTIYF. The DNA for the CDR3 is TGTGCCAGCAGTTACCTGGGACGTGGAAACACCATATATTTT.

The chain links TRBV30 to TRBJ1-6, with TRBD1 matching over 8 bases. Per germline, CDR1 GTSNPN and CDR2 SVGIG (reference sequence). The junction had 10 bases not matched to a gene; V was cut back by 2 bases and J by 4 bases. The CDR3 length is 17 residues. The CDR3 region is CAWSPLGQGLYNSPLHF. As DNA, the CDR3 is TGTGCCTGGAGTCCCCTAGGACAGGGCCTTTATAATTCACCCCTCCACTTT. The entire variable domain, with the rest obtained from reference TRBV30 and TRBJ1-6, is as follows: SQTIHQWPATLVQPVGSPLSLECTVEGTSNPNLYWYRQAAGRGLQLLFYSVGIGQISSEVPQNLSASRPQDRQFILSSKKLLLSDSGFYLCAWSPLGQGLYNSPLHFGNGTRLTVT.

This clone was seen only once. This sequence joins TRBV29-1 and TRBJ2-1; 9 bases align to TRBD2. This CDR3 has 17 amino acids. Germline V lookup: CDR1 SQVTM, CDR2 ANQGSEA. V lost 0 bases to trimming and J lost 0 bases; unmatched junction nucleotides: 6. CDR3 nucleotides: TGCAGCGTTGAAGATCCTCCGCGGGAGGGCTCCTACAATGAGCAGTTCTTC. It codes for CSVEDPPREGSYNEQFF.

CDR3 in DNA: TGTGCCAGTAGTATAACTAGCGGGAGGATCTCCTACGAGCAGTACTTC. Protein: CASSITSGRISYEQYF. The V and J genes are TRBV19 and TRBJ2-7; 12 positions match TRBD2. Per germline, CDR1 LNHDA and CDR2 SQIVND (reference sequence). This CDR3 is built from 16 residues. Trimming at V came to 2 bases and at J to 0 bases, leaving 2 bases not matched to a gene.

The V call is TRBV25-1, the J call TRBJ1-2, with 7 bases aligning to TRBD1. The CDR3 contains 13 residues. CDR1 is MGHDK and CDR2 is SYGVNS in the germline V gene. The junction had 9 bases not matched to a gene; V was cut back by 4 bases and J by 10 bases. CDR3 residues: CASSALGQSAYTF. CDR3 coding DNA: TGTGCCAGCAGTGCGCTGGGACAGAGCGCCTACACCTTC.

J is TRBJ1-2 and V is TRBV7-9, with TRBD1 matching over 9 bases. This CDR3 spans 17 amino acids. CDR1 and CDR2 (germline): SEHNR, FQNEAQ (reference sequence). V lost 1 base to trimming and J lost 4 bases; unmatched junction nucleotides: 10. The CDR3 bases are TGTGCCAGCAGCTTAGGGGCCACAGGGGGCCCATCCTATGGCTACACCTTC. Its protein product is CASSLGATGGPSYGYTF.

This rearrangement joins TRBV27 to TRBJ2-7, with TRBD1 identical over 7 bases. Germline lookup yields CDR1 MNHEY and CDR2 SMNVEV (reference sequence). Trimming took 1 base from V and 3 from J; bases not matched to a gene: 6. There are 15 residues in the CDR3. DNA of the CDR3: TGTGCCAGCAGTTTATTAGGGGGCCGGGTCTACGAGCAGTACTTC. It encodes CASSLLGGRVYEQYF.

The chain has TRBV28 and TRBJ1-1; maybe TRBD1 (5 bases). This CDR3 comprises 14 residues. Trimming removed 6 bases from V and 6 bases from J, with 17 bases in between. CDR1 and CDR2 from the germline V gene are MDHEN and SYDVKM. The CDR3 spells CASRGGMTRSEAFF. The CDR3 DNA reads TGTGCCAGCAGGGGGGGGATGACCAGATCTGAAGCTTTCTTT. Full variable domain (missing parts from reference TRBV28 and TRBJ1-1): DVKVTQSSRYLVKRTGEKVFLECVQDMDHENMFWYRQDPGLGLRLIYFSYDVKMKEKGDIPEGYSVSREKKERFSLILESASTNQTSMYLCASRGGMTRSEAFFGQGTRLTVV.

The chain links TRBV7-2 to TRBJ2-7; 7 bases line up with TRBD2. CDR3 length: 14 residues. Germline CDR1 and CDR2: SGHTA and FQGNSA. V trimming: 2 bases; J trimming: 2 bases; junction bases outside the gene matches: 3. CDR3 amino acids: CASSLWGGAYEQYF. The CDR3 DNA is TGTGCCAGCAGCTTATGGGGGGGAGCCTACGAGCAGTACTTC. The full variable domain, its missing parts supplied by reference TRBV7-2 and TRBJ2-7, is GAGVSQSPSNKVTEKGKDVELRCDPISGHTALYWYRQSLGQGLEFLIYFQGNSAPDKSGLPSDRFSAERTGGSVSTLTIQRTQQEDSAVYLCASSLWGGAYEQYFGPGTRLTVT.

This rearrangement joins TRBV11-2 to TRBJ2-1; 12 nucleotides agree with TRBD2. V was clipped by 5 bases and J by 0 bases; unmatched bases: 8. The germline gives CDR1 SGHAT, CDR2 FQNNGV. The CDR3 runs 18 residues. CDR3 in DNA: TGTGCCAGCAGCCATGGACTAGCGGGAATTCGCTCCTACAATGAGCAGTTCTTC. Translating it yields CASSHGLAGIRSYNEQFF.

V and J are TRBV7-6 and TRBJ2-3, with a weak D call TRBD2 (6 bases). Germline V gene sequence: CDR1 SGHVS, CDR2 FNYEAQ. The CDR3 length is 16 residues. Trimming removed 1 base from V and 3 bases from J, with 14 bases in between. The CDR3, as DNA: TGTGCCAGCAGCTTAGGAATTGGAGGGATAACAGATACGCAGTATTTT. Protein sequence: CASSLGIGGITDTQYF.

V usage is TRBV5-4 and J usage is TRBJ2-5, with a weak D call TRBD1 (6 bases). The CDR3 has 16 residues. V lost 6 bases and J 4 bases, leaving 22 bases between the germline ends. CDR1 and CDR2 (germline): SGHNT, YYREEE (reference sequence). The CDR3 reads CASIYPYRAPRETQYF. In nucleotides, the CDR3 is TGTGCCAGCATCTACCCCTACAGGGCGCCCAGAGAGACCCAGTACTTC.

The CDR3, as DNA: TGCGCCAGCAGCTATGGGGCGGGCCAAGAGACCCAGTACTTC. Its translation: CASSYGAGQETQYF. The V gene is TRBV5-1, the J gene TRBJ2-5; D is tentatively TRBD1 or TRBD2 (5 bases each). Trimming took off 3 bases at V and 1 base at J, with 10 bases between the two ends. The CDR3 consists of 14 residues. CDR1 is SGHRS, CDR2 YFSETQ, per germline.

As DNA, the CDR3 is TGTGCCACCAGAAGCGGGAGGGCCCTCACAGATACGCAGTATTTT. Translation: CATRSGRALTDTQYF. The rearrangement uses TRBV15 and TRBJ2-3, with TRBD2 matching over 10 bases. The CDR3 sequence is 15 residues long. V trimming: 6 bases; J trimming: 2 bases; junction bases outside the gene matches: 5. Germline loops: CDR1 LNHNV, CDR2 YYDKDF (reference sequence).

This chain connects TRBV7-8 to TRBJ1-5; a weak D match, TRBD1 (6 bases). The germline V gene has CDR1 SGHVS and CDR2 FQNEAQ. V dropped 4 bases and J dropped 3 bases, with 19 bases sitting between them. This CDR3 region has 17 residues. This CDR3 is CASSSPGWDKNNQPQHF. DNA of the CDR3: TGTGCCAGCAGCTCTCCGGGGTGGGACAAGAACAATCAGCCCCAGCATTTT. Looking up the rest from reference TRBV7-8 and TRBJ1-5 gives the full variable domain: GAGVSQSPRYKVAKRGQDVALRCDPISGHVSLFWYQQALGQGPEFLTYFQNEAQLDKSGLPSDRFFAERPEGSVSTLKIQRTQQEDSAVYLCASSSPGWDKNNQPQHFGDGTRLSIL.

The chain is built from TRBV18 and TRBJ2-5; D ambiguous. Deletions cut 0 bases from V and 0 bases from J, with 8 bases between. The CDR3 has 15 residues. Germline V gives CDR1 KGHSH, CDR2 LQKENI. CDR3 nucleotides: TGTGCCAGCTCACCACCGTTGGTCCACCAAGAGACCCAGTACTTC. It codes for CASSPPLVHQETQYF.